This TCR beta chain emerged from a study of PD-L1 blockade in urothelial cancer. In this sample, this clone turned up once. Assay: immunoSEQ multiplex PCR; the TCRdb copy retains only in-frame clones and omits some. The data contain around 80,000 clones, 80% to 95% of them singletons. Unmatched junction bases numbered 2, after V lost 1 base and J lost 1 base. Germline CDR1 is SNHLY and CDR2 is FYNNEI. The CDR3 runs to 15 residues. The sample's time point: peripheral blood 6 weeks after treatment start. This TCR was recovered from a woman at least 80 years old with urothelial cancer. Sequencing was performed on PBMCs, taken around atezolizumab (anti-PD-L1) treatment. V gene TRBV2 combines with J gene TRBJ2-5, with 8 bases aligning to TRBD2. CDR3 sequence (DNA): TGTGCCAGCAGTGAAGGGACTAGCAGCCAAGAGACCCAGTACTTC. It specifies CASSEGTSSQETQYF.